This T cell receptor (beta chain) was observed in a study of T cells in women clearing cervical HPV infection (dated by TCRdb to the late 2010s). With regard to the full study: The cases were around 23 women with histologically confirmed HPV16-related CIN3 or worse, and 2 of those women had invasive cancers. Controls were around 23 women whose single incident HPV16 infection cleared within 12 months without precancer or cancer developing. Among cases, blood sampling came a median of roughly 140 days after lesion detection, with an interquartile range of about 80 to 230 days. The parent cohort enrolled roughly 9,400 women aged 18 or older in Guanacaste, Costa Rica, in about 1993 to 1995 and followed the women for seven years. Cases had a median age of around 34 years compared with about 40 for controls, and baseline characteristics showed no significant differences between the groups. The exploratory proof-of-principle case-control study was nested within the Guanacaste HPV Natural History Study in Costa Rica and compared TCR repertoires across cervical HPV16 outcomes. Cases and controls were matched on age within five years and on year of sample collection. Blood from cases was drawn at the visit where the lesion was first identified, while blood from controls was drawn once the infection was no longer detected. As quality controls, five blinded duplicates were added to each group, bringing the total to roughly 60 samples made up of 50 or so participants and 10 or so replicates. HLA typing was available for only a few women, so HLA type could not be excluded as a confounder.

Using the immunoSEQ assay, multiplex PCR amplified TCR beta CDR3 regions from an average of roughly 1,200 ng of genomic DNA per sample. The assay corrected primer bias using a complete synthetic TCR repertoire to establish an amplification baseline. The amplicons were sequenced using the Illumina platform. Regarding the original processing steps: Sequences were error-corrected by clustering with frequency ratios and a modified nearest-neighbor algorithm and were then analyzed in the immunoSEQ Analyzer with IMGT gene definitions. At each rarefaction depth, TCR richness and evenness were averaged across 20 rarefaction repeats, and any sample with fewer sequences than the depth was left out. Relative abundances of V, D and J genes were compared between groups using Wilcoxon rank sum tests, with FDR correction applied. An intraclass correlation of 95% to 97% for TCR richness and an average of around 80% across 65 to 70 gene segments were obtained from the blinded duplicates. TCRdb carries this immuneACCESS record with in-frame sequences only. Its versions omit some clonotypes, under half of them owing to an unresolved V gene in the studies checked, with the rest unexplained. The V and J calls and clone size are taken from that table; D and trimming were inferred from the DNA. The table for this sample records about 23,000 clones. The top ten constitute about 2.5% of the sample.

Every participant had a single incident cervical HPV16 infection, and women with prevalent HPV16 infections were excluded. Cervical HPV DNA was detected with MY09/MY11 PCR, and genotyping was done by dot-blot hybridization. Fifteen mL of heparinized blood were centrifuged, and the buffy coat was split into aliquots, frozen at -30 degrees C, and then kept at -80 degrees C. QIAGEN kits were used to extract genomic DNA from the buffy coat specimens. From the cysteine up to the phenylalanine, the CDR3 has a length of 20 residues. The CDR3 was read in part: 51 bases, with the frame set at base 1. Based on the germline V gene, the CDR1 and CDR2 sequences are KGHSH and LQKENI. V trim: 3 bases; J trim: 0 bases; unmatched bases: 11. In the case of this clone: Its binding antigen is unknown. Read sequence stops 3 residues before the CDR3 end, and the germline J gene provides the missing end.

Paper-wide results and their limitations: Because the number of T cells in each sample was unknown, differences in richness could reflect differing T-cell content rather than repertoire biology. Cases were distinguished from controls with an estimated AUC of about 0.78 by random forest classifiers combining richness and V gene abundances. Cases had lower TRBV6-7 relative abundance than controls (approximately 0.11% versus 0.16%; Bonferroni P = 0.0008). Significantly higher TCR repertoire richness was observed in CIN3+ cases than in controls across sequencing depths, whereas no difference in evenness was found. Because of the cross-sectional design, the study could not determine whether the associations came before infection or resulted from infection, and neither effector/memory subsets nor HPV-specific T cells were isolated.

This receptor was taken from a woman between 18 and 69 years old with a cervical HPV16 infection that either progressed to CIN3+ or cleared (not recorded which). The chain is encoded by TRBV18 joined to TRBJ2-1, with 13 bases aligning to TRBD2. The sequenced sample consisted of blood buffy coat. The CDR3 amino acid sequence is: CASSPPTSGRTLSSYNEQFF. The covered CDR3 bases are TGTGCCAGCTCACCCCCGACTAGCGGGAGGACTTTAAGCTCCTACAATGAG.